The clone carrying this T cell receptor beta chain was detected a few times. Its target is not known. This record belongs to a study of T cells in Graves' hyperthyroidism and ophthalmopathy. The study, taken as a whole, reports: Blood samples included most of the expanded thyroid clonotypes exceeding 0.001.

TCR beta CDR3 sequences were amplified from RNA transcripts. In the first-round RT-PCR of the TCR CDR3, the HTBI primer set was used. TCRdb ran MiXCR on the multiplex PCR reads and lists one entry per CDR3 protein. This sample has more than 450,000 distinct CDR3 sequences, with 14% found just once. This CDR3 spans 18 amino acids. Germline CDR1 is MGHRA and CDR2 is YSYEKL. J gave up 1 base and V 0 bases, and 10 bases lay outside the gene matches. The sample consisted of blood. The chain combines TRBV4-1 with TRBJ2-7; 9 nucleotides match TRBD1. The TCR comes from a woman aged 40 to 49 with Graves' hyperthyroidism. For the CDR3, the DNA is TGCGCCAGCAGCCAAGACCCAGGGGGGACAGGGTGGTCCTACGAGCAGTACTTC. Its protein is CASSQDPGGTGWSYEQYF.